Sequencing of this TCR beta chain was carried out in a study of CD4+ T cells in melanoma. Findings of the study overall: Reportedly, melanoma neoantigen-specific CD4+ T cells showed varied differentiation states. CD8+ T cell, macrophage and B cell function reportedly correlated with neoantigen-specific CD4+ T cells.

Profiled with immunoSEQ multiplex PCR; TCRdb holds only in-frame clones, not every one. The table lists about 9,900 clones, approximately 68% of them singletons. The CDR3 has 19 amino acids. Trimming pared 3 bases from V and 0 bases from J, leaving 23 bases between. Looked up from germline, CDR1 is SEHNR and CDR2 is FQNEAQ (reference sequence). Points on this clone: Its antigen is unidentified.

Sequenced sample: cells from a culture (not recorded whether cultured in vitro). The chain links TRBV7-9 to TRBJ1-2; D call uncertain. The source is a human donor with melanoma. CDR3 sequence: CASSLARKGRERANYGYTF. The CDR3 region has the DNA TGTGCCAGCAGCTTGGCTCGGAAAGGGAGGGAACGAGCTAACTATGGCTACACCTTC.